This passage covers 19 T cell receptor beta chains from one sample sequenced in a study of T-cell memory formation after mild COVID-19. One entry per CDR3 protein, called by TCRdb with MiXCR from the 5' RACE reads. This sample has some 250,000 distinct CDR3 sequences, with approximately 19% found just once. The specimen sequenced was PBMCs or a T cell subset sorted from them (not recorded which). The receptor set was obtained from a young man who had mild COVID-19 (a few samples of this study predate the infection). Cell type and time point are not known.

The rearrangement joins TRBV7-9 to TRBJ2-1; D perhaps matches TRBD2 (5 bases). V was trimmed by 8 bases and J by 6 bases, leaving 17 bases between them. The CDR3 is 14 residues long. Germline V gene data show CDR1 as SEHNR and CDR2 as FQNEAQ (reference sequence). CDR3 bases: TGTGCCAGCCCAAAGAGCGGAGTAGCCAATGAGCAGTTCTTC. Translating it yields CASPKSGVANEQFF. Together with reference TRBV7-9 and TRBJ2-1, the CDR3 gives the full variable domain: DTGVSQNPRHKITKRGQNVTFRCDPISEHNRLYWYRQTLGQGPEFLTYFQNEAQLEKSRLLSDRFSAERPKGSFSTLEIQRTEQGDSAMYLCASPKSGVANEQFFGPGTRLTVL.

The chain employs TRBV24-1 and TRBJ2-5; D perhaps matches TRBD2 (5 bases). The V gene's germline CDR1 is KGHDR and CDR2 SFDVKD. The V gene lost 5 bases and the J gene lost 5 bases, with 8 bases spanning the gap. The CDR3 spans 12 residues. CDR3: CATSASGETQYF. The CDR3 region has the DNA TGTGCCACCAGTGCTTCGGGGGAGACCCAGTACTTC.

The sample holds a few counts of this clonotype. The DNA for the CDR3 is TGCGCCAGCAGCTTGGGAGGGCAGGGTGAGGAAGGCTCCTACAATGAGCAGTTCTTC. Its protein is CASSLGGQGEEGSYNEQFF. The J gene is TRBJ2-1, the V gene TRBV5-1, with D tentatively TRBD1 or TRBD2 (5 bases each). Germline V gene lookup returns CDR1 SGHRS and CDR2 YFSETQ. CDR3 length: 19 residues. V was shortened by 0 bases and J by 0 bases, with 19 bases between the two germline ends. Looking up the rest from reference TRBV5-1 and TRBJ2-1 gives the full variable domain: KAGVTQTPRYLIKTRGQQVTLSCSPISGHRSVSWYQQTPGQGLQFLFEYFSETQRNKGNFPGRFSGRQFSNSRSEMNVSTLELGDSALYLCASSLGGQGEEGSYNEQFFGPGTRLTVL.

In the case of this clonotype: One end of the junction varies from germline; a read error may be responsible. The J gene is TRBJ2-3, the V gene TRBV7-7; D gene ambiguous. Germline CDR1 is SSHAT and CDR2 is FNYEAQ (reference sequence). The CDR3 has 15 amino acids. CDR3 coding DNA: TGTGCTAGCAGCATTAGTCCGGCTAGCACAGATACGCAGTATTTT. Translated: CASSISPASTDTQYF.

This chain connects TRBV20-1 to TRBJ1-2; 7 nucleotides line up with TRBD1. The germline V gene encodes CDR1 DFQATT and CDR2 SNEGSKA (reference sequence). The V gene end was trimmed by 1 base and the J gene end by 1 base; junction bases not matched to a gene: 3. CDR3 length equals 14 residues. The CDR3 loop reads CSARVTGVNYGYTF. The CDR3, as DNA: TGCAGTGCTAGAGTAACAGGGGTTAACTATGGCTACACCTTC.

This clonotype was recorded at least ten times. CDR3 DNA: TGTGCCAGCAGCTTAGAAGGGAGGAACACTGAAGCTTTCTTT. Its protein product is CASSLEGRNTEAFF. This chain connects TRBV11-2 to TRBJ1-1, with unresolved D. The V and J ends lost 0 bases and 1 base respectively, with 6 bases between them. This CDR3 spans 14 amino acids. Germline V gene data show CDR1 as SGHAT and CDR2 as FQNNGV.

A few counts support this clonotype. The CDR3 loop is CASKRVGDTGELFF. The CDR3 nucleotides read TGTGCCAGCAAGAGGGTGGGCGACACCGGGGAGCTGTTTTTT. The chain couples TRBV6-5 to TRBJ2-2, with D perhaps TRBD2 (5 bases). Germline V gives CDR1 MNHEY, CDR2 SVGAGI. Trimming removed 7 bases from V and 3 bases from J, with 12 bases in between. The CDR3 covers 14 residues.

The gene calls are TRBV30 and TRBJ1-2; D unresolved. The CDR3 sequence is 12 residues long. From germline, CDR1 is GTSNPN and CDR2 SVGIG (reference sequence). Trimming pared 5 bases from V and 11 bases from J, leaving 18 bases between. The CDR3 reads CAWGTGPPRYTF. CDR3 in DNA: TGTGCCTGGGGTACCGGGCCTCCCCGATACACCTTC. The complete variable domain, with remaining parts taken from reference TRBV30 and TRBJ1-2, reads SQTIHQWPATLVQPVGSPLSLECTVEGTSNPNLYWYRQAAGRGLQLLFYSVGIGQISSEVPQNLSASRPQDRQFILSSKKLLLSDSGFYLCAWGTGPPRYTFGSGTRLTVV.

This clonotype has a handful of counts. The chain is built from TRBV24-1 and TRBJ1-2, with unresolved D. Trimming pared 5 bases from V and 5 bases from J, leaving 8 bases between. Germline values: CDR1 KGHDR, CDR2 SFDVKD. The CDR3 contains 12 residues. Here the CDR3 reads CATSGGSYGYTF. CDR3 DNA: TGTGCCACCAGTGGAGGGAGTTATGGCTACACCTTC.

This chain uses TRBV29-1 with TRBJ2-1; 10 bases map to TRBD1. CDR1 is SQVTM and CDR2 is ANQGSEA in the germline V gene. Unmatched junction bases numbered 5, after V lost 4 bases and J lost 5 bases. This CDR3 region has 14 residues. CDR3 region: CSVVGTGVHNEQFF. The CDR3 region has the DNA TGCAGCGTTGTAGGGACAGGGGTCCACAATGAGCAGTTCTTC.

This clonotype showed up just a few times. V usage is TRBV7-6 and J usage is TRBJ2-3; tentatively, D is TRBD1 or TRBD2 (6 bases each). The CDR3 has 16 amino acids. Looked up from germline, CDR1 is SGHVS and CDR2 is FNYEAQ. With 4 bases removed from V and 2 bases from J, the gap between germline ends came to 16 bases. In nucleotides, the CDR3 is TGTGCCAGCAGCTCAGTCGGGGGCCCTACCACAGATACGCAGTATTTT. Translated: CASSSVGGPTTDTQYF. The variable domain in full, with the rest retrieved from reference TRBV7-6 and TRBJ2-3, is GAGVSQSPRYKVTKRGQDVALRCDPISGHVSLYWYRQALGQGPEFLTYFNYEAQQDKSGLPNDRFSAERPEGSISTLTIQRTEQRDSAMYRCASSSVGGPTTDTQYFGPGTRLTVL.

V is TRBV6-6 and J is TRBJ1-2; 9 nucleotides agree with TRBD1. The V and J ends lost 6 bases and 4 bases, in that order; junction bases with no gene match: 6. Germline lookup yields CDR1 MNHNY and CDR2 SVGAGI (reference sequence). The CDR3 spans 14 residues. The CDR3 DNA reads TGTGCCAGCAGCCCCGGGACAGGGACCTATGGCTACACCTTC. This translates into CASSPGTGTYGYTF.

The rearrangement joins TRBV5-1 to TRBJ1-1, with TRBD1 matching over 9 bases. Germline CDR1 is SGHRS and CDR2 is YFSETQ. The length of the CDR3 is 16 residues. With 6 bases clipped from V and 0 bases from J, the junction kept 9 bases outside the gene matches. CDR3 protein: CASTPWGQGLNTEAFF. CDR3 nucleotides: TGCGCCAGCACCCCTTGGGGACAGGGATTGAACACTGAAGCTTTCTTT.

There are a few counts of this clonotype. The CDR3 is CASSLEASSYSYEQYV. The CDR3 DNA sequence: TGTGCCAGCAGCTTAGAGGCCAGTTCTTACTCCTACGAGCAGTACGTC. This chain joins TRBV7-2 and TRBJ2-7, with D unresolved. The CDR3 is 16 residues long. Looked up from germline, CDR1 is SGHTA and CDR2 is FQGNSA. V was clipped by 1 base and J by 0 bases, with 13 bases between them.

The chain recombines TRBV7-2 with TRBJ2-3; the D gene is possibly TRBD2 (5 bases). Germline-derived CDR1 and CDR2 are SGHTA and FQGNSA. V lost 2 bases and J lost 2, with 11 bases in between. This CDR3 has 15 residues. The CDR3 sequence: CASSLQAVPTDTQYF. The CDR3, as DNA: TGTGCCAGCAGCTTACAAGCGGTCCCCACAGATACGCAGTATTTT. Combining the CDR3 with reference TRBV7-2 and TRBJ2-3 gives the whole variable domain GAGVSQSPSNKVTEKGKDVELRCDPISGHTALYWYRQSLGQGLEFLIYFQGNSAPDKSGLPSDRFSAERTGGSVSTLTIQRTQQEDSAVYLCASSLQAVPTDTQYFGPGTRLTVL.

The chain has TRBV12-3 or TRBV12-4 and TRBJ2-6; no clear D gene. Trimming took off 5 bases at V and 6 bases at J, with 8 bases between the two ends. There are 13 residues in the CDR3. CDR3 in amino acids: CASSPESANVLTF. The CDR3 DNA reads as TGTGCCAGCAGTCCGGAGTCGGCCAACGTCCTGACTTTC.

This clonotype was counted a few times. The CDR3 DNA reads as TGTGCCAGGGGACTCGCCTTAGGGACCCAGTACTTC. This gives the protein CARGLALGTQYF. This sequence joins TRBV2 and TRBJ2-5, with TRBD2 as a possible D gene (6 bases). The CDR3 totals 12 residues. Between the trimmed V and J ends, which lost 9 bases and 7 bases, there was a span of 15 bases. Germline loops: CDR1 SNHLY, CDR2 FYNNEI.

This clonotype was seen many times. This chain joins TRBV25-1 and TRBJ2-1, with D tentatively TRBD2 (7 bases). CDR1 and CDR2 (germline): MGHDK, SYGVNS. The CDR3 is 16 amino acids. The V end was cut by 4 bases, the J end by 4 bases, with 17 bases between. The CDR3 reads CASSVRGARIYNEQFF. DNA for the CDR3: TGTGCCAGCAGTGTCCGGGGGGCCAGGATATACAATGAGCAGTTCTTC.

This clonotype has a handful of counts. The chain combines TRBV12-3 or TRBV12-4 with TRBJ1-5; 7 bases fit TRBD1. The CDR3 loop spans 14 amino acids. The ends lost 1 base at V and 6 bases at J; junction bases unmatched: 3. DNA of the CDR3: TGTGCCAGCAGTTTAGAGGGGGCGAGTCAGCCCCAGCATTTT. This gives the protein CASSLEGASQPQHF.